This T cell receptor beta chain originates from a study of T-cell memory formation after mild COVID-19. Study-level results: CD4+ bias marked clones expanding day 15 to 37, unlike balanced contracting clones.

TCRdb re-called the 5' RACE reads with MiXCR, one entry per CDR3 protein. The repertoire has 550,000 to 700,000 distinct CDR3 sequences, roughly 17% of them found once; the top ten carry around 8.1%. The V and J ends lost 5 bases and 2 bases respectively, with 10 bases between them. Looked up from germline, CDR1 is SNHLY and CDR2 is FYNNEI. This CDR3 region has 14 residues. In this sample, this clonotype turned up a few times. Its antigen is unidentified. The sequence was obtained from an adult woman who had mild COVID-19 (a few samples of this study predate the infection). Cell type and time point are not known. The sample comprised PBMCs or a T cell subset sorted from them (not recorded which). The chain joins TRBV2 to TRBJ2-1; D uncertain. CDR3 region: CASSLDGAYNEQFF. The CDR3 DNA reads TGTGCCAGCAGTCTAGACGGAGCCTACAATGAGCAGTTCTTC.